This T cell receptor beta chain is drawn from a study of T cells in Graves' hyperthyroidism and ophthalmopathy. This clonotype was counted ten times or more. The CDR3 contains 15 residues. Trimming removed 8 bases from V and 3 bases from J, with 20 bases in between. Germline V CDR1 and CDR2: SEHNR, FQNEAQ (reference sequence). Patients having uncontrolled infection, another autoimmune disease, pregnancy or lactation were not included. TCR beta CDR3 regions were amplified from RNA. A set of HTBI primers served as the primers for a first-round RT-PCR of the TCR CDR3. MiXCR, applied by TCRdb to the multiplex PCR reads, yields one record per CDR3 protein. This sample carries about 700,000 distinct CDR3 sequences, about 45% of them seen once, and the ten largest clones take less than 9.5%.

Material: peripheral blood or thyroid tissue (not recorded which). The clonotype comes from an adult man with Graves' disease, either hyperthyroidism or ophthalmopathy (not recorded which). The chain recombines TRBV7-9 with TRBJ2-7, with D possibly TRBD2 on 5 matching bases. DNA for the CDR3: TGTGCCAGCTCTCTAGCTTGGCACGGTGACTACGAGCAGTACTTC. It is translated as CASSLAWHGDYEQYF.